A single sample is the source of the 24 T cell receptor beta chains below, sequenced in a study of beta chain features in type 1 diabetes. The entirety of the isolated RNA underwent reverse transcription, so expressed TCRB transcripts were sequenced. Sequenced by immunoSEQ multiplex PCR; TCRdb stores in-frame clones only, minus some. The sample has a few hundred thousand clones, around 10% seen once. The sequenced material came from naive CD4+ T cells from blood. All receptors derive from a woman in her late teens or twenties in good health.

V is TRBV15 and J is TRBJ2-1; TRBD1 matches at 8 bases. This CDR3 comprises 15 residues. V trimming: 2 bases; J trimming: 7 bases; junction bases outside the gene matches: 7. Germline V gene data show CDR1 as LNHNV and CDR2 as YYDKDF (reference sequence). In DNA, the CDR3 is TGTGCCACCAGCAGACGCGGGACAGGTCCTAATGAGCAGTTCTTC. Translation: CATSRRGTGPNEQFF.

This clone was counted only a few times. The chain couples TRBV6-5 to TRBJ2-2; 7 nucleotides line up with TRBD2. Losses at the gene ends were 1 base for V and 1 base for J; bases not matched to a gene: 0. This CDR3 spans 15 amino acids. Germline V gene lookup returns CDR1 MNHEY and CDR2 SVGAGI. CDR3 nucleotides: TGTGCCAGCAGTTACTTAGCGGGGAACACCGGGGAGCTGTTTTTT. This encodes CASSYLAGNTGELFF.

This chain uses TRBV5-1 with TRBJ2-1; D might be TRBD2 (6 bases). The CDR3 runs 16 residues. Germline loops: CDR1 SGHRS, CDR2 YFSETQ. V was cut by 4 bases and J by 6 bases, with 20 bases left in between. The DNA of the CDR3 is TGCGCCAGCAGCGGAGAGCTAGCGCCAACGCTCAATGAGCAGTTCTTC. This encodes CASSGELAPTLNEQFF.

This clone was detected a few times. This chain connects TRBV7-9 to TRBJ2-2; D remains unclear. Deletions cut 5 bases from V and 9 bases from J, with 22 bases between. The CDR3 has 16 residues. Looked up from germline, CDR1 is SEHNR and CDR2 is FQNEAQ (reference sequence). CDR3 sequence (DNA): TGTGCCAGCAGCCTCCCTGGGCGACCCGCCCCACGGGAGCTGTTTTTT. The encoded protein is CASSLPGRPAPRELFF.

This rearrangement joins TRBV27 to TRBJ2-1; 10 bases line up with TRBD2. V shed 6 bases, J shed 0 bases, and the junction held 8 bases outside the gene matches. The CDR3 is 17 residues long. The germline V gene encodes CDR1 MNHEY and CDR2 SMNVEV (reference sequence). CDR3 sequence (DNA): TGTGCCAGCAGCCCAGGAGCGGGAGGGCCCTCCTACAATGAGCAGTTCTTC. Translating gives CASSPGAGGPSYNEQFF.

The chain is built from TRBV7-9 and TRBJ2-6, with TRBD1 as a possible D gene (6 bases). Trimming pared 3 bases from V and 0 bases from J, leaving 12 bases between. The CDR3 runs 17 residues. The germline V gene encodes CDR1 SEHNR and CDR2 FQNEAQ (reference sequence). The CDR3 spells CASSFSSGVSGANVLTF. The CDR3 DNA sequence: TGTGCCAGCAGCTTTAGTTCAGGGGTCTCTGGGGCCAACGTCCTGACTTTC.

The rearrangement links TRBV2 to TRBJ2-1; 9 positions agree with TRBD2. The CDR3 consists of 15 residues. The germline gives CDR1 SNHLY, CDR2 FYNNEI. Losses at the gene ends were 8 bases for V and 4 bases for J; bases not matched to a gene: 9. CDR3 amino acids: CASGAAGGSYNEQFF. DNA of the CDR3: TGTGCCAGCGGGGCCGCGGGGGGGTCATACAATGAGCAGTTCTTC.

This clone was counted between two and nine times. The chain couples TRBV5-1 to TRBJ1-1, with D perhaps matching TRBD1 (5 bases). This CDR3 contains 13 residues. The germline V and J ends were trimmed by 5 bases and 2 bases, with 10 bases remaining between them. Germline V CDR1 and CDR2: SGHRS, YFSETQ. Written as DNA, the CDR3 is TGCGCCAGCAGAGGAAGGGGTAACACTGAAGCTTTCTTT. It is translated as CASRGRGNTEAFF.

This sequence joins TRBV4-1 and TRBJ2-7; D is possibly TRBD1 (5 bases). Germline assignment: CDR1 MGHRA and CDR2 YSYEKL. The CDR3 is 14 residues long. Trimming left V 0 bases short and J 7 bases short, with 13 bases between. In nucleotides, the CDR3 is TGCGCCAGCAGCCAAGAGAACAGGTTGTGGGAGCAGTACTTC. This sequence encodes CASSQENRLWEQYF.

In this sample, this clone turned up a few times. This sequence joins TRBV15 and TRBJ2-7; D possibly corresponds to TRBD1 (6 bases). The CDR3 extends over 16 amino acids. Trimming shortened V by 1 base and J by 1 base, and 14 bases separated the two germline ends. CDR1 is LNHNV and CDR2 is YYDKDF in the germline V gene (reference sequence). The CDR3, as DNA: TGTGCCACCAGCAGAGCCCGCCTCAGGGGATCCTACGAGCAGTACTTC. Encoded protein: CATSRARLRGSYEQYF.

The gene calls are TRBV4-2 and TRBJ2-3; 10 bases are shared with TRBD2. Germline CDR1 reads LGHNA; CDR2 reads YNFKEQ. The ends lost 1 base at V and 10 bases at J; junction bases unmatched: 11. The CDR3 length is 16 residues. The CDR3 DNA follows: TGTGCCAGCAGCCAAGGGGGAGCGGGGGGGCTCACTTCGCAGTATTTT. Protein sequence: CASSQGGAGGLTSQYF.

V and J are TRBV7-6 and TRBJ1-5; TRBD1 is a possible D gene (6 bases). Germline V gene sequence: CDR1 SGHVS, CDR2 FNYEAQ. CDR3 length equals 13 residues. Trimming shortened V by 5 bases and J by 8 bases, and 13 bases separated the two germline ends. CDR3 DNA: TGTGCCAGCAGCCCTGACAGGTTTAAGCCCCAGCATTTT. Translating gives CASSPDRFKPQHF.

This chain connects TRBV9 to TRBJ2-5; D is unclear. CDR1 is SGDLS and CDR2 is YYNGEE in the germline V gene. V lost 0 bases and J 2 bases, leaving 5 bases between the germline ends. This CDR3 has 13 residues. This CDR3 is CASSVDPQETQYF. In nucleotides, the CDR3 is TGTGCCAGCAGCGTAGATCCACAAGAGACCCAGTACTTC.

This clone was detected a few times. V and J are TRBV19 and TRBJ2-2; D unresolved. Germline V gene lookup returns CDR1 LNHDA and CDR2 SQIVND (reference sequence). Trimming took off 4 bases at V and 4 bases at J, with 7 bases between the two ends. The CDR3 runs 13 residues. The CDR3 reads CASSTSGTGELFF. The CDR3 nucleotides are TGTGCCAGTAGTACCTCCGGCACCGGGGAGCTGTTTTTT.

This rearrangement joins TRBV4-1 to TRBJ2-1; 8 bases are a match to TRBD2. CDR1 is MGHRA and CDR2 is YSYEKL in the germline V gene. The V and J ends lost 1 base and 3 bases, in that order; junction bases with no gene match: 14. The CDR3 is made up of 19 amino acids. Here the CDR3 reads CASSQADTSGGTRYNEQFF. DNA of the CDR3: TGCGCCAGCAGCCAAGCGGATACTAGCGGAGGGACTCGCTACAATGAGCAGTTCTTC.

This sequence joins TRBV2 and TRBJ2-1, with a possible D match to TRBD1 (5 bases). The V gene's germline CDR1 is SNHLY and CDR2 FYNNEI. Deletions cut 7 bases from V and 8 bases from J, with 15 bases between. The CDR3 length is 13 residues. The CDR3 spells CASKSGKVHEQFF. The CDR3 DNA reads TGTGCCAGCAAGTCAGGGAAGGTCCATGAGCAGTTCTTC.

This chain links TRBV6-1 with TRBJ1-4; 10 nucleotides align to TRBD1. This CDR3 has 13 amino acids. Unmatched junction bases numbered 7, after V lost 7 bases and J lost 11 bases. Germline V CDR1 and CDR2: MNHNS, SASEGT. The DNA of the CDR3 is TGTGCCAGCACCCCGGGACAGGGGCGGAAACTGTTTTTT. Amino acid sequence: CASTPGQGRKLFF.

The rearrangement joins TRBV2 to TRBJ1-5; D is uncertain. CDR3 size: 14 residues. The germline CDR1 and CDR2 sequences are SNHLY and FYNNEI. V lost 6 bases, J lost 6 bases, and 15 bases lay in between. As DNA, the CDR3 is TGTGCCAGCAGCAGTGAGTCCGGCGGTCAGCCCCAGCATTTT. Protein product: CASSSESGGQPQHF. The full variable domain, completed using reference TRBV2 and TRBJ1-5, is EPEVTQTPSHQVTQMGQEVILRCVPISNHLYFYWYRQILGQKVEFLVSFYNNEISEKSEIFDDQFSVERPDGSNFTLKIRSTKLEDSAMYFCASSSESGGQPQHFGDGTRLSIL.

This clone was detected only a few times. This sequence joins TRBV9 and TRBJ2-1; 13 bases line up with TRBD2. The germline gives CDR1 SGDLS, CDR2 YYNGEE. The CDR3 has 18 residues. V gave up 0 bases and J gave up 2 bases; unmatched junction bases: 5. The CDR3 coding sequence is TGTGCCAGCAGCGTAGGACTAGCGGGAGGTACCGCCTACAATGAGCAGTTCTTC. Residues: CASSVGLAGGTAYNEQFF.

As for this clone: This same CDR3 is encoded by further DNA sequences in the sample. The chain links TRBV5-1 to TRBJ2-3; perhaps TRBD2 as D (6 bases). CDR1 is SGHRS, CDR2 YFSETQ, per germline. Trimming removed 0 bases at V and 5 bases at J, with 10 bases between. The CDR3 sequence is 14 residues long. CDR3 DNA sequence: TGCGCCAGCAGCTTGGACGGGGGAGGAGATACGCAGTATTTT. Residues: CASSLDGGGDTQYF.

This clone was seen a few times. This chain connects TRBV5-4 to TRBJ1-3; a possible D gene is TRBD1 (6 bases). From germline, CDR1 is SGHNT and CDR2 YYREEE (reference sequence). This CDR3 contains 14 residues. Trimming removed 1 base from V and 4 bases from J, with 9 bases in between. The chain's CDR3 is CASSLQGTGNTIYF. DNA for the CDR3: TGTGCCAGCAGCTTGCAGGGGACCGGAAACACCATATATTTT.

This clone was found a few times. The rearrangement uses TRBV11-2 and TRBJ1-1; no clear D. The CDR3 loop spans 14 amino acids. V lost 3 bases and J lost 1, with 9 bases in between. Germline CDR1 is SGHAT and CDR2 is FQNNGV. The CDR3: CASSFAAGNTEAFF. Here the CDR3 DNA reads TGTGCCAGCAGCTTCGCCGCCGGGAACACTGAAGCTTTCTTT.

The chain joins TRBV27 to TRBJ1-6; D possibly corresponds to TRBD1 (5 bases). From germline, CDR1 is MNHEY and CDR2 SMNVEV (reference sequence). The V end was cut by 0 bases, the J end by 7 bases, with 13 bases between. CDR3 length equals 16 residues. The CDR3 DNA reads TGTGCCAGCAGTTTATCGTCTGCAGGGTCCAATTCACCCCTCCACTTT. It codes for CASSLSSAGSNSPLHF.

This clone has a handful of counts. The V gene is TRBV4-1, the J gene TRBJ2-2, with 10 nucleotides matching TRBD2. The CDR3 is made up of 14 amino acids. J gave up 4 bases and V 8 bases, and 4 bases lay outside the gene matches. Germline V gene sequence: CDR1 MGHRA, CDR2 YSYEKL. The CDR3 nucleotides are TGCGCCAGCTCGGTAGCGGGGGGCACCGGGGAGCTGTTTTTT. The encoded protein is CASSVAGGTGELFF.